This T cell receptor beta chain was found in a study of cytomegalovirus exposure and HLA in healthy donors. With 60 Vbeta and 13 Jbeta primers, the PCR was carried out. TCRdb keeps only in-frame clones here, not all; method: immunoSEQ multiplex PCR. This repertoire shows about 170,000 clones, roughly 80% found once; its top ten account for about 0.82%. Study-level findings and limits: TRBV6-2, TRBV6-3 and some other V segments were excluded as indistinguishable. It was reported in a later analysis that an Asian-associated ancestry cluster showed fewer N-insertions than the 666-donor mean. A later analysis showed TCR association rates differing by HLA locus, peaking at DRB1 and lowest at HLA-C.

For this clone: The antigen is unknown.

This CDR3 is built from 15 residues. Germline values: CDR1 MDHEN, CDR2 SYDVKM. V lost 4 bases to trimming and J lost 2 bases; unmatched junction nucleotides: 6. The TCR sequence derives from a woman aged 18-35 years in good health and CMV-seronegative. This chain connects TRBV28 to TRBJ1-2; TRBD1 matches at 8 bases. Sequencing was performed on PBMCs. The CDR3 DNA sequence: TGTGCCAGCAGTTCTGGACAGGGACCGAACTATGGCTACACCTTC. Residues: CASSSGQGPNYGYTF.